A single sample is the source of the 24 T cell receptor beta chains below, sequenced in a study of T cells expressing NK-cell markers (dated by TCRdb to 2018 to 2021). The protocol used for the library was 5' RACE. The data were produced on an Illumina HiSeq 2000. The reads went through TCRdb reprocessing, and each CDR3 protein sequence gets one entry with no DNA. The sample's records list approximately 150,000 distinct CDR3 sequences. The ten largest account for approximately 12% of the sample. The sample comprised blood T cells: a sorted CD56 or NKG2C T cell subset, CD4+ or CD8+ T cells, or bulk PBMC T cells (not recorded which). Every receptor here comes from a man between 18 and 29 years old in good health. Donor details come from another sample of the same person, matched by shared clones.

J is TRBJ1-4 and V is TRBV7-9; checking the TCRdb D call of TRBD1 is not possible without DNA. The CDR3 consists of 15 residues. The V gene's germline CDR1 is SEHNR and CDR2 FQNEAQ (reference sequence). This CDR3 reads CASSFAQGMDEKLFF. Full variable domain (missing parts from reference TRBV7-9 and TRBJ1-4): DTGVSQNPRHKITKRGQNVTFRCDPISEHNRLYWYRQTLGQGPEFLTYFQNEAQLEKSRLLSDRFSAERPKGSFSTLEIQRTEQGDSAMYLCASSFAQGMDEKLFFGSGTQLSVL.

The J gene is TRBJ1-2, the V gene TRBV12-3 or TRBV12-4; TCRdb indicates TRBD1, and absent DNA this call remains unverified. The CDR3 spans 14 residues. The CDR3 is CASSLAGVYYGYTF.

The chain couples TRBV24-1 to TRBJ2-3; the D call from TCRdb, TRBD1, cannot be confirmed without DNA. This CDR3 contains 13 residues. Germline CDR1 is KGHDR and CDR2 is SFDVKD. The chain's CDR3 is CATSDPRTDTQYF.

The chain joins TRBV6-5 to TRBJ2-1; TCRdb picks TRBD1, but there is no DNA to check that call. This CDR3 region has 17 residues. Per the germline V gene, CDR1 is MNHEY and CDR2 is SVGAGI. CDR3 region: CASSYPGQGHSGNEQFF.

The gene calls are TRBV4-1 and TRBJ1-1; TCRdb gives TRBD1 as the D gene, but with no DNA this cannot be confirmed. From germline, CDR1 is MGHRA and CDR2 YSYEKL. The CDR3 contains 13 residues. The CDR3 sequence: CASSRTGATEAFF.

This rearrangement joins TRBV19 to TRBJ2-2; TCRdb outputs TRBD1, but without DNA this stays unchecked. In germline, CDR1 is LNHDA, CDR2 SQIVND (reference sequence). This CDR3 contains 15 residues. Here the CDR3 reads CATLRDRANTGELFF.

The chain uses TRBV12-3 or TRBV12-4 and TRBJ1-1; TCRdb's D gene call, TRBD1, goes unchecked for lack of DNA. The CDR3 is made up of 16 amino acids. The CDR3 here is CASGQGAPGPNTEAFF.

The V call is TRBV12-3 or TRBV12-4, the J call TRBJ2-1; TCRdb designates TRBD2, a call that cannot be tested without DNA. This CDR3 contains 17 residues. CDR3 residues: CASIPSGFGGLGNEQFF.

The V and J genes are TRBV7-2 and TRBJ2-1; TCRdb calls TRBD1, which cannot be checked without DNA. The CDR3 sequence is 14 residues long. Germline V CDR1 and CDR2: SGHTA, FQGNSA. CDR3 region: CASSLGGLWDEQFF. The whole variable domain, filled in from reference TRBV7-2 and TRBJ2-1, reads GAGVSQSPSNKVTEKGKDVELRCDPISGHTALYWYRQSLGQGLEFLIYFQGNSAPDKSGLPSDRFSAERTGGSVSTLTIQRTQQEDSAVYLCASSLGGLWDEQFFGPGTRLTVL.

The V gene is TRBV5-1, the J gene TRBJ2-1; lacking DNA, the TRBD2 call made by TCRdb goes unchecked. There are 13 residues in the CDR3. The germline V gene encodes CDR1 SGHRS and CDR2 YFSETQ. The CDR3 loop reads CASSLASGTEQFF.

The chain joins TRBV12-3 or TRBV12-4 to TRBJ1-2. CDR3 size: 13 residues. Here the CDR3 reads CASSLATPDGYTF.

The chain recombines TRBV9 with TRBJ2-1. Germline V gene data show CDR1 as SGDLS and CDR2 as YYNGEE. CDR3 size: 15 residues. CDR3 residues: CASSVASAQYNEQFF.

V and J are TRBV15 and TRBJ2-1; TCRdb designates TRBD2, a call that cannot be tested without DNA. The length of the CDR3 is 17 residues. In germline, CDR1 is LNHNV, CDR2 YYDKDF (reference sequence). The CDR3 reads CATSRVGTKTSYNEQFF.

The chain is built from TRBV5-1 and TRBJ2-1; TCRdb designates TRBD2, a call that cannot be tested without DNA. The germline gives CDR1 SGHRS, CDR2 YFSETQ. The CDR3 runs 17 residues. The CDR3 here is CASSLPTGTSGSNEQFF. Variable domain in full (rest from reference TRBV5-1 and TRBJ2-1): KAGVTQTPRYLIKTRGQQVTLSCSPISGHRSVSWYQQTPGQGLQFLFEYFSETQRNKGNFPGRFSGRQFSNSRSEMNVSTLELGDSALYLCASSLPTGTSGSNEQFFGPGTRLTVL.

The chain is built from TRBV7-7 and TRBJ1-1; TCRdb's D gene call, TRBD1, goes unchecked for lack of DNA. Germline V gene sequence: CDR1 SSHAT, CDR2 FNYEAQ (reference sequence). There are 16 residues in the CDR3. CDR3 sequence: CASSPIQGGMNTEAFF.

The genes are TRBV20-1 and TRBJ2-1; checking the TCRdb D call of TRBD2 is not possible without DNA. Germline V gene lookup returns CDR1 DFQATT and CDR2 SNEGSKA (reference sequence). The length of the CDR3 is 17 residues. This CDR3 is CSANPPLELAVDNEQFF.

This chain links TRBV4-3 with TRBJ2-1; the TCRdb D gene call, TRBD1, has no DNA to confirm it. This CDR3 has 15 residues. Germline CDR1 reads LGHNA; CDR2 reads YSLEER. The CDR3 sequence is CASSPEGTGHNEQFF.

J is TRBJ2-1 and V is TRBV10-2; absent DNA, TCRdb's TRBD2 call cannot be checked. Germline assignment: CDR1 WSHSY and CDR2 SAAADI. This CDR3 is built from 13 residues. The chain's CDR3 is CASIEGGPGEQFF.

The rearrangement joins TRBV14 to TRBJ2-4; TCRdb proposes TRBD1, but this gene call is untestable without DNA. Germline CDR1 SGHDN, CDR2 FVKESK. The length of the CDR3 is 15 residues. The CDR3 protein is CASSCREVAKNIQYF.

V gene TRBV12-3 or TRBV12-4 combines with J gene TRBJ2-5; TCRdb's D gene call, TRBD1, goes unchecked for lack of DNA. The CDR3 is 13 amino acids. The CDR3 is CASSFGQGETQYF.

The rearrangement uses TRBV27 and TRBJ1-6; without DNA, the TCRdb call of TRBD1 cannot be checked. This CDR3 is built from 15 residues. CDR1 is MNHEY and CDR2 is SMNVEV in the germline V gene (reference sequence). This chain's CDR3 is CASSSQTEYNSPLHF.

CDR3 sequence: CASSAAGQGFVEQYF. The rearrangement joins TRBV7-9 to TRBJ2-7; as DNA is missing, the TRBD1 call by TCRdb cannot be tested. The CDR3 covers 15 residues. CDR1 is SEHNR and CDR2 is FQNEAQ in the germline V gene (reference sequence).

The chain is built from TRBV6-1 and TRBJ2-3; TCRdb names TRBD1, which stays unverified in the absence of DNA. CDR3 size: 15 residues. Germline V gene sequence: CDR1 MNHNS, CDR2 SASEGT. The CDR3 reads CASSRRKPGVDTQYF.

The rearrangement joins TRBV11-3 to TRBJ1-1; TCRdb designates TRBD1, a call that cannot be tested without DNA. Looked up from germline, CDR1 is SGHNT and CDR2 is YENEEA. The CDR3 is 15 residues long. CDR3 sequence: CASSLGTGGVTEAFF.